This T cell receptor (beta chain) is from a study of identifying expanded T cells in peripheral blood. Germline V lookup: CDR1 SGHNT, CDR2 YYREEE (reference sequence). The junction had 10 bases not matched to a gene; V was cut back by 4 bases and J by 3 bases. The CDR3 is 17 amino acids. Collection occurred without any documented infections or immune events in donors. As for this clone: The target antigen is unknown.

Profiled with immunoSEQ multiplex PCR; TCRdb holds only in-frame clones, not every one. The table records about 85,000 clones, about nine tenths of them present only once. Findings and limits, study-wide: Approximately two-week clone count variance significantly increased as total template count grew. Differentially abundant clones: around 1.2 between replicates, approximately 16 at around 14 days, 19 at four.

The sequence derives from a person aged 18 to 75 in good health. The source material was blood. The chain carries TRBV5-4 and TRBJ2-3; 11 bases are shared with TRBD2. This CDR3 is CASSLTGLAGLTDTQYF. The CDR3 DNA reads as TGTGCCAGCAGCCTGACCGGACTAGCGGGCCTTACAGATACGCAGTATTTT. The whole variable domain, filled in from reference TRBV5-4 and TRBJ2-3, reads ETGVTQSPTHLIKTRGQQVTLRCSSQSGHNTVSWYQQALGQGPQFIFQYYREEENGRGNFPPRFSGLQFPNYSSELNVNALELDDSALYLCASSLTGLAGLTDTQYFGPGTRLTVL.